This TCR beta chain was identified in a study of response to subunit inactivated influenza vaccine. Study findings and constraints: It was the authors' suggestion that each seasonal influenza vaccination recruits few new T cells.

Of note for this clonotype: The antigen remains undetermined.

V lost 5 bases to trimming and J lost 4 bases; unmatched junction nucleotides: 7. Germline assignment: CDR1 WSHSY and CDR2 SAAADI. The CDR3 spans 16 residues. TCRdb redid the calling of the RT-PCR reads with MiXCR, one entry per CDR3 protein. The sample has 300,000 to 350,000 distinct CDR3 sequences, 20% to 25% seen once; the top ten hold roughly 10%. The starting material was PBMCs from blood, obtained 21 months after vaccination. The chain is built from TRBV10-2 and TRBJ2-2, with 10 bases lining up with TRBD2. This sequence originates from a man aged 45 to 70 who received an inactivated influenza vaccine. The CDR3 DNA reads as TGCGCCAGCAGTAAGCGGGGGGGCGTTAGCACCGGGGAGCTGTTTTTT. Residues: CASSKRGGVSTGELFF.